This T cell receptor (beta chain) was identified during a study of blood T cell repertoires in COVID-19. Looking at the study overall: Samples representing acute and convalescent COVID-19 were sourced from the United States, Italy and Spain. PBMCs, B-cell-depleted T cells, or T cells were the source of the cDNA or gDNA that made up the material.

Researchers sorted participants into cohorts using their self-reported clinical history. Sequencing used immunoSEQ multiplex PCR; TCRdb keeps in-frame clones, though not all of them. The repertoire holds around 250,000 clones, just under 90% seen once, with approximately 4% in the top ten. The sequence was collected from a woman aged 30 to 39 with acute COVID-19. The sequencing input was PBMCs or T cells enriched from blood (not recorded which).

The CDR3 region is CSASVGQGYSGYTF. The DNA for the CDR3 is TGCAGTGCTAGTGTGGGACAGGGCTATTCTGGCTACACCTTC. The chain employs TRBV20-1 and TRBJ1-2; 9 bases are shared with TRBD1. The V and J ends lost 3 bases and 7 bases, in that order; junction bases with no gene match: 9. This CDR3 has 14 residues. Germline V gene lookup returns CDR1 DFQATT and CDR2 SNEGSKA (reference sequence).